A selection of T cell receptor beta chains follows, all from one sample in a study of blood T cell repertoires in COVID-19. Clones were read by immunoSEQ multiplex PCR, and TCRdb kept only the in-frame ones, dropping some. The top ten clones hold roughly 2.2% of a sample with about 130,000 clones, 86% of them seen once. Input material: PBMCs or T cells enriched from blood (not recorded which). The source is a woman in her forties or fifties who had recovered from COVID-19. The CDR3 runs from the conserved cysteine through the conserved F or W. A D gene is named only where the DNA matches it firmly.

TRBV19	TRBD2	TRBJ2-1	CASSIGLLAGGHNEQFF
TRBV3-1/TRBV3-2	TRBD1	TRBJ2-7	CASSQEGTGPSYEQYF
TRBV5-4	TRBD1	TRBJ1-1	CASRSPGQLNTEAFF
TRBV10-3	TRBD2	TRBJ2-3	CASRSTGGLTDTQYF
TRBV21-1	.	TRBJ1-2	CASSRRQGNYGYTF
TRBV10-1	.	TRBJ2-3	CASSDSSSSDTQYF
TRBV5-7	.	TRBJ2-6	CASSLARLFFGANVLTF
TRBV12-3/TRBV12-4	TRBD1	TRBJ1-6	CASGQGYNSPLHF
TRBV3-1/TRBV3-2	TRBD2	TRBJ2-2	CASSQEMSGVNTGELFF
TRBV12-3/TRBV12-4	.	TRBJ2-7	CASRQGSRGEQYF
TRBV11-2	.	TRBJ2-3	CASSAGGSTDTQYF
TRBV6-5	.	TRBJ1-4	CASSGGRSPEKLFF
TRBV27	.	TRBJ1-5	CASRPTQNQPQHF
TRBV7-2	TRBD2	TRBJ2-1	CASSAGLGDNEQFF
TRBV10-1	TRBD1	TRBJ2-1	CASSGPSDRAYNEQFF
TRBV7-9	.	TRBJ1-4	CASSGGQFATNEKLFF
TRBV27	TRBD1	TRBJ1-4	CASSSGTGAATNEKLFF
TRBV7-9	TRBD2	TRBJ2-5	CASSPLAGGRETQYF
TRBV13	.	TRBJ2-1	CASSLSFGANEQFF
TRBV7-2	TRBD1	TRBJ2-2	CASSYDRGGELFF
TRBV18	.	TRBJ1-1	CASSLSIARGENTEAFF
TRBV28	.	TRBJ1-4	CASSPGQPINEKLFF
TRBV2	TRBD1	TRBJ2-1	CASSDRGQNNEQFF
TRBV9	.	TRBJ2-2	CASSEQRSTGELFF
TRBV19	TRBD2	TRBJ2-1	CASSVTSGGTEQFF
TRBV27	.	TRBJ2-2	CASSLLVNTGELFF
TRBV19	.	TRBJ1-3	CASIAGAFSGNTIYF
TRBV7-2	.	TRBJ2-6	CASSLAEVPSSGANVLTF
TRBV11-3	.	TRBJ2-5	CASSLDHNSEYQETQYF
TRBV24-1	TRBD1	TRBJ1-2	CATSQPRDRGTREDGYTF
TRBV2	.	TRBJ1-3	CASNVGPSGNTIYF
TRBV5-1	.	TRBJ2-7	CASSLTGRDYEQYF
TRBV2	.	TRBJ2-5	CASGGTDFQETQYF
TRBV3-1/TRBV3-2	.	TRBJ2-3	CASSPWGGGPTDTQYF
TRBV5-5	.	TRBJ1-1	CASTPRRGLNTEAFF